This TCR beta chain originates from a study of T-cell memory formation after mild COVID-19. Trimming stripped 6 bases from V and 0 bases from J, with 9 bases between. CDR3 length: 14 amino acids. Per the germline V gene, CDR1 is SGHRS and CDR2 is YFSETQ. At least ten counts were recorded for this clonotype. One entry per CDR3 protein, called by TCRdb with MiXCR from the 5' RACE reads. The sample contains a few hundred thousand distinct CDR3 sequences, 20% to 25% of which appear only once. The sequencing input was PBMCs or a T cell subset sorted from them (not recorded which). The TCR sequence derives from a man aged 18 to 29 who had mild COVID-19 (a few samples of this study predate the infection). Cell type and time point are not known. V gene TRBV5-1 combines with J gene TRBJ2-2; no reliable D call. DNA for the CDR3: TGCGCCAGCATGGTGGCGACGAACACCGGGGAGCTGTTTTTT. This translates into CASMVATNTGELFF. Variable domain in full (rest from reference TRBV5-1 and TRBJ2-2): KAGVTQTPRYLIKTRGQQVTLSCSPISGHRSVSWYQQTPGQGLQFLFEYFSETQRNKGNFPGRFSGRQFSNSRSEMNVSTLELGDSALYLCASMVATNTGELFFGEGSRLTVL.